A selection of T cell receptor beta chains follows, all from one sample in a study of blood T cell repertoires in COVID-19. Only in-frame clones appear in the TCRdb table, and some are missing; sequencing was by immunoSEQ multiplex PCR. Of roughly 52,000 clones in the sample, roughly 87% were seen once. Sequencing was done on a sample of peripheral blood. These receptors were obtained from a man in his forties or fifties with COVID-19, enrolled during active disease. Each CDR3 is given with its conserved first and last residue. The D gene is left open where the match is weak. The size of a clone is reported for some rows only, either as once, few or many, or as a class for expanded clones.

V gene	D gene	clone size	J gene	CDR3 DNA	CDR3 protein
TRBV4-1	TRBD2	NA	TRBJ2-3	TGCGCCAGCAGCCAAGCCGGGACTAGCGTTATAGCAGATACGCAGTATTTT	CASSQAGTSVIADTQYF
TRBV6-5	NA	NA	TRBJ1-1	TGTGCCAGCAGTACCTCCAGGGTTACTGAAGCTTTCTTT	CASSTSRVTEAFF
TRBV3-1/TRBV3-2	TRBD2	once	TRBJ2-1	TGTGCCAGCAGCCAAGACCCAGAGGCGGGGGGAAGGGGTGAGCAGTTCTTC	CASSQDPEAGGRGEQFF
TRBV6-4	NA	NA	TRBJ1-2	TGTGCCAGCAGTGAACAACCTAACTATGGCTACACCTTC	CASSEQPNYGYTF
TRBV24-1	NA	NA	TRBJ1-4	TGTGCCACCACCCAGGAGGGTGAAAAACTGTTTTTT	CATTQEGEKLFF
TRBV24-1	NA	NA	TRBJ1-1	TGTGCCACCAGTGAGACTGACAGGCTGGAAAAAGCTTTCTTT	CATSETDRLEKAFF
TRBV2	TRBD1	NA	TRBJ1-5	TGTGCCAGCAACCTACAGGGGCAACCTAATCAGCCCCAGCATTTT	CASNLQGQPNQPQHF
TRBV29-1	NA	NA	TRBJ1-3	TGCAGCGTTACTCCACAGGGAGACGGAAACACCATATATTTT	CSVTPQGDGNTIYF
TRBV4-2	TRBD2	NA	TRBJ2-7	TGTGCCAGCAGCCAAGGTCCCGCGGGAGATTTATTCGAGCAGTACTTC	CASSQGPAGDLFEQYF
TRBV6-5	NA	NA	TRBJ2-2	TGTGCCAGCAGAATCGCAGGTGCCCCTACCGGGGAGCTGTTTTTT	CASRIAGAPTGELFF
TRBV4-1	NA	NA	TRBJ2-3	TGCGCCAGCAGCCAAGGGGGCGGCCTCGGGGATACGCAGTATTTT	CASSQGGGLGDTQYF
TRBV9	TRBD1	few	TRBJ1-3	TGTGCCAGCAGCGCGCAGGGGGGCGGAGGAAACACCATATATTTT	CASSAQGGGGNTIYF
TRBV5-1	TRBD1	once	TRBJ2-7	TGCGCCAGCACAGGACAGGGTTTCAACGAGCAGTACTTC	CASTGQGFNEQYF
TRBV5-6	TRBD2	NA	TRBJ2-3	TGTGCCAGCAGCCCTTTAGCGGGAGTTACAGATACGCAGTATTTT	CASSPLAGVTDTQYF
TRBV5-1	TRBD1	once	TRBJ1-6	TGCGCCAGCAGCCCGAAGGGACAGGGAATGGATGGAGCACCCCTCCACTTT	CASSPKGQGMDGAPLHF
TRBV7-9	TRBD1	NA	TRBJ1-4	TGTGCCAGCAGCGGCACCGGGACAGCAATTAATGAAAAACTGTTTTTT	CASSGTGTAINEKLFF
TRBV10-2	NA	NA	TRBJ1-4	TGCGCCAGCAGTGAACCCCCGGATGAAAAACTGTTTTTT	CASSEPPDEKLFF
TRBV5-1	TRBD1	few	TRBJ1-3	TGCGCCAGCAGAAAGGACAGGGGGCCTGGAAACACCATATATTTT	CASRKDRGPGNTIYF
TRBV28	TRBD2	NA	TRBJ2-5	TGTGCCAGCAGCATAGCGGGGGGGAAAGAGACCCAGTACTTC	CASSIAGGKETQYF
TRBV9	TRBD2	NA	TRBJ2-3	TGTGCCAGCAGCGTAGCTACAGGGACTAGCGGGGGGGCCCCAGATACGCAGTATTTT	CASSVATGTSGGAPDTQYF
TRBV5-6	NA	NA	TRBJ2-2	TGTGCCAGCAGCCATAGCGTTACCGGGGAGCTGTTTTTT	CASSHSVTGELFF
TRBV19	TRBD2	NA	TRBJ2-1	TGTGCCAGTAGTATAACCCACTCACTAGCGTCCCTTACCACTGAGCAGTTCTTC	CASSITHSLASLTTEQFF
TRBV7-2	NA	NA	TRBJ1-6	TGTGCCAGCAGCTTAGTTGAGGGAAATTCACCCCTCCACTTT	CASSLVEGNSPLHF